Below are 8 T cell receptor beta chains sequenced from a single sample in a study of OX40 agonist ivuxolimab in advanced cancers. Libraries were prepared by immunoSEQ multiplex PCR; TCRdb keeps only in-frame clonotypes and omits some of them. The table lists approximately 73,000 clones, around 86% of them singletons. This specimen consisted of CD4+ or CD8+ T cells sorted from blood, obtained in a trial of the OX40 agonist ivuxolimab. These receptors all stem from an adult with an advanced solid tumor such as melanoma, head and neck, liver or kidney cancer.

The chain links TRBV29-1 to TRBJ1-4, with a tentative D call TRBD1 (5 bases). The germline V and J ends were trimmed by 4 bases and 7 bases, with 13 bases remaining between them. CDR1 and CDR2 (germline): SQVTM, ANQGSEA. This CDR3 has 13 amino acids. The CDR3 nucleotides read TGCAGCGTTGTTTTGGGGCTCGGTGAAAAACTGTTTTTT. It specifies CSVVLGLGEKLFF. The whole variable domain, filled in from reference TRBV29-1 and TRBJ1-4, reads SAVISQKPSRDICQRGTSLTIQCQVDSQVTMMFWYRQQPGQSLTLIATANQGSEATYESGFVIDKFPISRPNLTFSTLTVSNMSPEDSSIYLCSVVLGLGEKLFFGSGTQLSVL.

The V and J genes are TRBV4-1 and TRBJ1-2, with TRBD1 matching over 7 bases. Germline CDR1 and CDR2: MGHRA and YSYEKL. CDR3 length: 13 amino acids. Trimming cost V 3 bases and J 7 bases; bases outside gene matches: 5. This CDR3 reads CASSHRDSTGYTF. DNA of the CDR3: TGCGCCAGCAGCCACCGGGACAGTACTGGCTACACCTTC.

This chain joins TRBV2 and TRBJ2-1, with 9 positions matching TRBD1. V dropped 6 bases and J dropped 8; count of bases not matched to a gene: 5. The CDR3 contains 13 residues. Germline CDR1 and CDR2: SNHLY and FYNNEI. The CDR3 nucleotides are TGTGCCAGCAGGGACAGGGGTCGGGATGAGCAGTTCTTC. Its translation is CASRDRGRDEQFF.

The rearrangement uses TRBV7-2 and TRBJ2-5; TRBD2 matches at 8 bases. Germline CDR1 is SGHTA and CDR2 is FQGNSA. This CDR3 region has 14 residues. Trimming took 7 bases from V and 3 from J; bases not matched to a gene: 7. The CDR3 is CASTPGGVKETQYF. Here the CDR3 DNA reads TGTGCCAGCACCCCCGGGGGGGTAAAAGAGACCCAGTACTTC.

The rearrangement links TRBV5-1 to TRBJ2-1, with TRBD2 matching 7 bases. V trimming: 5 bases; J trimming: 2 bases; junction bases outside the gene matches: 4. CDR1 and CDR2 from the germline V gene are SGHRS and YFSETQ. The CDR3 is 14 amino acids. DNA for the CDR3: TGCGCCAGCAGGTTCGGGACTACCTACAATGAGCAGTTCTTC. This translates into CASRFGTTYNEQFF.

J is TRBJ1-2 and V is TRBV7-9; perhaps TRBD1 as D (6 bases). This CDR3 is built from 13 residues. Trimming stripped 5 bases from V and 8 bases from J, with 15 bases between. Germline CDR1 is SEHNR and CDR2 is FQNEAQ (reference sequence). This chain's CDR3 is CASSVWGAEGYTF. The CDR3 region has the DNA TGTGCCAGCAGCGTGTGGGGGGCGGAAGGCTACACCTTC.

This chain links TRBV30 with TRBJ1-5; D perhaps matches TRBD1 (6 bases). This CDR3 comprises 13 residues. The germline V gene has CDR1 GTSNPN and CDR2 SVGIG (reference sequence). Trimming cost V 1 base and J 5 bases, with 9 bases left between them. CDR3 in DNA: TGTGCCTGGAGTGGGGCAGGGGATCAGCCCCAGCATTTT. It translates to CAWSGAGDQPQHF.

CDR3 region: CASSFSDLYNEQFF. CDR3 coding DNA: TGTGCCAGCTCATTTTCTGACTTATACAATGAGCAGTTCTTC. The genes are TRBV9 and TRBJ2-1; D is unresolved. This CDR3 is 14 amino acids long. Germline CDR1 reads SGDLS; CDR2 reads YYNGEE. Trimming left V 7 bases short and J 4 bases short, with 15 bases between.